This TCR beta chain comes out of a study of human T cells and chemical hapten exposure. The overall study: Upper inner arm skin measuring about 2 cm by about 2 cm received 2% DPC for sensitization. Patients received weekly diphenylcyclopropenone doses to the scalp throughout the approximately 24-week study. General study findings and limits: Patch test score tracked positively with PT1 expanded TCR counts.

V lost 5 bases, J lost 1 base, and 21 bases lay in between. This CDR3 region has 18 residues. Germline lookup yields CDR1 LNHDA and CDR2 SQIVND (reference sequence). This clonotype was observed many times. Its cognate antigen is unknown. Time point described: patch test 2, 6 weeks after DPC sensitization. Treatment indicated: therapeutic diphenylcyclopropenone sensitization with weekly scalp DPC. Donors, patients with alopecia ranging from 18 to 70 years old and judged suitable for DPC, provided samples. TCRdb passed the RACE reads through MiXCR, listing each CDR3 protein once. The repertoire includes 89,000 or so distinct CDR3 sequences, around 6.7% of them detected once, and approximately 1.3% sits in the top ten.

The clonotype comes from a woman aged 30 to 39 with alopecia areata. Some clones in this sample may be carry-over from other donors' samples. The source was whole blood, collected in connection with sensitization to the hapten diphenylcyclopropenone (DPC). This chain connects TRBV19 to TRBJ1-5; D is ambiguous. DNA for the CDR3: TGTGCCAGTAGTGCTCGCCCGGGCCGGGGAGGGAGCAATCAGCCCCAGCATTTT. Protein sequence: CASSARPGRGGSNQPQHF.